Shown below are 26 T cell receptor gamma chains from a single sample sequenced in a study of γδ T cells in repeated Plasmodium falciparum infection. Gammadelta T cells were flow-sorted from PBMC into Vgamma9/Vdelta2+ and Vdelta2-negative populations for bulk analysis. TCRdb reapplied CATT to the multiplex PCR reads. The table has around 27,000 gamma-chain clones, roughly 1.4% seen once; the top ten hold roughly 19%. Sequencing was performed on gamma-delta T cells from blood. These receptors were collected from a pool of human donors (malaria-infected and uninfected, not separated).

In regard to this clone: TCRdb has a much larger clone's protein, which differs at residue 17 from the translation of this DNA, likely because of a read error; what is shown is the protein translated from the DNA. The chain recombines TRGV2 with TRGJP2. Since TCRdb gives no J gene, matching the DNA to germline was used here to assign it. There are 20 residues in the CDR3. Germline V gene sequence: CDR1 EGSNGY, CDR2 YDSYNSKV. The CDR3: CATWDGRQIYPPSSDWTKTF. The CDR3 bases are TGTGCCACCTGGGACGGGCGCCAGATATACCCCCCGAGTAGTGATTGGACCAAGACGTTT.

On this clone itself: For this DNA, TCRdb reports the protein of a much larger clone, which diverges at residue 7, most likely from a read error; the protein presented here is translated directly from the DNA. The chain uses TRGV9 and TRGJP. The J gene was missing in TCRdb and was found by matching the end of the DNA to germline. Germline V gives CDR1 GITISATS, CDR2 ISYDGTV (reference sequence). Trimming took 3 bases from V and 8 from J; bases not matched to a gene: 7. This CDR3 comprises 16 residues. The CDR3 nucleotides are TGTGCCTTGTGGGAGCCGAGGAAGTTGGGCAAAAAAATCAAGGTATTT. This encodes CALWEPRKLGKKIKVF.

Remarks on this clone: This likely came from a read error, as a far larger clone is one base away. The same CDR3 also results from other DNA sequences found in this sample. This chain connects TRGV9 to TRGJP. TCRdb records no J gene; here it was assigned by comparing the DNA to germline. CDR3 length equals 17 residues. Germline V lookup: CDR1 GITISATS, CDR2 ISYDGTV (reference sequence). The CDR3: CALWEGEQELGKKIKVF. Written as DNA, the CDR3 is TGTGCCTTGTGGGAGGGCGAACAAGAGCTGGGCAAAAAAATCAAGGTATTT.

Remarks on this clone: This DNA's translation differs at residue 8 from TCRdb's protein, which comes from a much larger clone; a read error is likely, and the protein shown is translated from the DNA. The rearrangement links TRGV3 to TRGJ1 or TRGJ2. Since TCRdb gives no J gene, matching the DNA to germline was used here to assign it. This CDR3 contains 18 residues. Trimming cost V 0 bases and J 3 bases; bases outside gene matches: 17. CDR1 is VTNTFY, CDR2 YDVSTARD, per germline (reference sequence). The CDR3 loop is CATWDRRTARTLYYKKLF. CDR3 sequence (DNA): TGTGCCACCTGGGACAGGCGAACAGCCAGGACCCTTTATTATAAGAAACTCTTT.

This clone was seen more than once but under ten times. A far bigger clonotype differs at one base, so this is likely a read error. The identical CDR3 is also encoded by other nucleotide sequences in the sample. The chain couples TRGV9 to TRGJ1 or TRGJ2. The J gene is absent in TCRdb and was assigned here via DNA matching to germline. CDR3 length: 10 amino acids. Germline CDR1 is GITISATS and CDR2 is ISYDGTV (reference sequence). CDR3 sequence (DNA): TGCGCCTTGTGGGAGAGGGTGAAACTCTTT. Protein: CALWERVKLF.

This clone was counted only a few times. For this DNA, TCRdb reports the protein of a much larger clone, which diverges at residue 12, most likely from a read error; the protein presented here is translated directly from the DNA. The J gene went uncalled, whereas the V gene is TRGV9. The germline V gene encodes CDR1 GITISATS and CDR2 ISYDGTV (reference sequence). The CDR3 is 14 amino acids. CDR3 in DNA: TGTGCCTTGTGGGAGCCAAACACTGGTTGGTTCGAGATATTT. Encoded protein: CALWEPNTGWFEIF.

This clone was picked up a small number of times. The protein TCRdb lists belongs to a much larger clone and differs from this DNA's translation at residue 2, which points to a read error; the protein shown is made from the DNA. This chain joins TRGV9 and TRGJP. The J gene was missing in TCRdb and was found by matching the end of the DNA to germline. The germline gives CDR1 GITISATS, CDR2 ISYDGTV (reference sequence). CDR3 length: 17 residues. The CDR3 DNA reads TGTACCTTGTGGGAGGTCCCAACCGAGTTGGGCAAAAAAATCAAGGTATTT. It codes for CTLWEVPTELGKKIKVF.

On this clone: This is likely an artifact of a read error, given a far larger clone one base away. The identical CDR3 is also encoded by other nucleotide sequences in the sample. DNA of the CDR3: TGCGCCACCTGGGATCTCGCTGGTTGGTTCAAGATATTT. Translated: CATWDLAGWFKIF. This rearrangement joins TRGV8 to TRGJP1. CDR1 is VENAVY, CDR2 YDSYNSRV, per germline. This CDR3 region has 13 residues.

This clone was found a few times. The protein given by TCRdb reflects a much larger clone and differs at residue 15 from this DNA's translation, likely from a read error; the protein shown is the DNA's translation. With the J gene uncalled, the V gene is TRGV9. CDR1 is GITISATS and CDR2 is ISYDGTV in the germline V gene (reference sequence). The CDR3 sequence is 17 residues long. The CDR3 region is CALWEGKQELGKKIEVF. CDR3 DNA: TGTGCCTTGTGGGAGGGCAAGCAAGAGTTGGGCAAAAAAATCGAGGTATTT.

About this clone itself: A far larger clone is off by one base, so a read error is likely. This specimen includes other DNA sequences encoding the same CDR3. The chain couples TRGV4 to TRGJ1 or TRGJ2. TCRdb carries no J gene annotation; the J gene was assigned here by matching the DNA with germline. The germline V gene has CDR1 EGSTGY and CDR2 YDSYTSSV. CDR3 length: 9 residues. The V gene end was trimmed by 10 bases and the J gene end by 7 bases; junction bases not matched to a gene: 4. CDR3 coding DNA: TGTGCCACGTTGTATAAGAAACTCTTT. Protein: CATLYKKLF.

This clone was observed many times. The amino acid sequence in TCRdb belongs to a much larger clone and departs from this DNA's translation at residue 9, likely a sequencing read error; the sequence shown is translated from the DNA. V is TRGV4 and J is TRGJ1 or TRGJ2. Since TCRdb gives no J gene, matching the DNA to germline was used here to assign it. CDR3 length: 12 amino acids. The germline V gene encodes CDR1 EGSTGY and CDR2 YDSYTSSV. The CDR3 coding sequence is TGTGCCACCTGGGTCCATTATTATATGAAACTCTTT. Residues: CATWVHYYMKLF.

This clone appeared a few times. The TCRdb protein comes from a much larger clone and disagrees with this DNA's translation at residue 4, likely due to a read error; the protein given here is derived from the DNA. The chain carries TRGV4 and TRGJ1 or TRGJ2. Here the J gene came from matching the DNA to germline, since TCRdb omits it. The germline gives CDR1 EGSTGY, CDR2 YDSYTSSV. The CDR3 has 13 amino acids. The CDR3 DNA is TGTGCCACCCGGGATGGGCAAGAGTATAAGAAACTCTTT. Translated: CATRDGQEYKKLF.

As to this clone: A read error likely explains why the TCRdb protein, taken from a much larger clone, differs from this DNA's translation at residue 4; the protein shown is translated from the DNA. V gene TRGV3 combines with J gene TRGJ1 or TRGJ2. Assignment of the J gene here rests on matching the DNA to germline, because TCRdb gives none. Germline V gene sequence: CDR1 VTNTFY, CDR2 YDVSTARD (reference sequence). The CDR3 totals 13 residues. In nucleotides, the CDR3 is TGTGCCACCCGGGACAGGAGGAGGGAAAAGAAACTCTTT. This codes for CATRDRRREKKLF.

The gene calls are TRGV3 and TRGJ1 or TRGJ2. TCRdb offers no J gene call, so here the DNA was matched to germline to obtain one. Per the germline V gene, CDR1 is VTNTFY and CDR2 is YDVSTARD (reference sequence). The trim removed 0 bases at V and 7 bases at J, leaving 15 bases unmatched. The CDR3 runs to 16 residues. CDR3 sequence: CATWDRRRGSEYKKLF. As DNA, the CDR3 is TGTGCCACCTGGGACAGGCGAAGGGGATCGGAATATAAGAAACTCTTT.

This clone was observed many times. A far bigger clonotype differs at one base, so this is likely a read error. The sample carries other DNA sequences with the same CDR3. The chain combines TRGV9 with TRGJP. Germline-derived CDR1 and CDR2 are GITISATS and ISYDGTV (reference sequence). The CDR3 sequence is 16 residues long. Written as DNA, the CDR3 is TGTGCCTTGTGGGAACCACAAGAGTTGGGCAAAAAGATCAAGGTATTT. Translating gives CALWEPQELGKKIKVF.

This clone showed up many times. The protein that TCRdb holds for this DNA derives from a much larger clone and differs from the translated DNA at residue 6, which likely indicates a read error; the protein shown here is translated from the DNA. The chain joins TRGV2 to TRGJP2. TCRdb is silent on the J gene; assignment here came from matching the DNA to germline. The V gene end was trimmed by 3 bases and the J gene end by 0 bases; junction bases not matched to a gene: 10. Germline V gene lookup returns CDR1 EGSNGY and CDR2 YDSYNSKV. This CDR3 is 17 amino acids long. The CDR3 protein is CATWDPQTYSSDWIKTF. In DNA, the CDR3 is TGTGCCACCTGGGACCCACAGACGTATAGTAGTGATTGGATCAAGACGTTT.

As to this clone: One base separates it from a far larger clone, so it is likely a read error. Other DNA sequences in this specimen translate into the identical CDR3. The chain couples TRGV9 to TRGJP. The J gene was missing in TCRdb and was found by matching the end of the DNA to germline. CDR3 length: 17 amino acids. Germline CDR1 reads GITISATS; CDR2 reads ISYDGTV (reference sequence). The CDR3 loop is CALWDRIRELGKKIKVF. CDR3 nucleotide sequence: TGTGCCTTATGGGACCGAATCAGAGAGTTGGGCAAAAAAATCAAGGTATTT.

Ten or more counts support this clone. The protein held in TCRdb is that of a much larger clone and does not match this DNA's translation at residue 11, likely because of a read error; the protein shown is translated from the DNA. Here the CDR3 reads CALWEEQELGEKIKVF. DNA for the CDR3: TGTGCCTTGTGGGAGGAACAAGAGTTGGGCGAAAAAATCAAGGTATTT. This chain joins TRGV9 and TRGJP. The J gene, not given by TCRdb, was assigned here from a germline match of the nucleotide sequence. Germline V CDR1 and CDR2: GITISATS, ISYDGTV (reference sequence). CDR3 length: 16 amino acids.

On this clone itself: This DNA's translation differs at residue 5 from TCRdb's protein, which comes from a much larger clone; a read error is likely, and the protein shown is translated from the DNA. This chain links TRGV9 with TRGJP. As TCRdb names no J gene, one was assigned here on the basis of a DNA match to germline. This CDR3 has 18 amino acids. Germline values: CDR1 GITISATS, CDR2 ISYDGTV (reference sequence). Written as DNA, the CDR3 is TGTGCCTTGTGGGGGGTGCCAATCAAAGAGTTGGGCAAAAAAATCAAGGTATTT. Amino acid sequence: CALWGVPIKELGKKIKVF.

Notes on this clone: This likely stems from a read error, as it lies one base from a far larger clone. The same CDR3 is also encoded by other DNA sequences in this sample. The V call is TRGV9, the J call TRGJP. TCRdb does not report a J gene; here it was assigned by matching the DNA to germline references. The CDR3 spans 18 residues. Germline V gene sequence: CDR1 GITISATS, CDR2 ISYDGTV (reference sequence). The J segment lost 9 bases and the V segment lost 0 bases, leaving 11 bases of the junction unmatched. The CDR3 nucleotides read TGTGCCTTGTGGGAGGTGGGGGCCCGCAGGTTGGGCAAAAAAATCAAGGTATTT. Protein: CALWEVGARRLGKKIKVF.

This clone was picked up a small number of times. TCRdb shows a much larger clone's protein in place of this DNA's translation, and the two differ at residue 8, likely through a read error; the protein shown is translated from the DNA. This chain joins TRGV9 and TRGJP1. The trim removed 3 bases at V and 10 bases at J, leaving 8 bases unmatched. Germline CDR1 is GITISATS and CDR2 is ISYDGTV (reference sequence). The CDR3 is 13 amino acids. The CDR3 sequence: CALWEIRAWFKIF. As DNA, the CDR3 is TGTGCCTTGTGGGAGATACGTGCTTGGTTCAAGATATTT.

As for this clone: TCRdb attributes to this sequence the protein of a much larger clone, which differs from the DNA translation at residue 12; a read error is likely, and the protein displayed is translated from the DNA. The genes are TRGV9 and TRGJP. Because TCRdb records no J gene, it was assigned here through a match of the DNA to germline. CDR1 is GITISATS, CDR2 ISYDGTV, per germline (reference sequence). The length of the CDR3 is 17 residues. Here the CDR3 DNA reads TGTGCCTTGTGGGAGGTCCCGCAAGAGTTGGGCAATAAAATCAAGGTATTT. Translation: CALWEVPQELGNKIKVF.

Notes on this clone: The likely explanation is a read error, given a far larger clone one base away. The same CDR3 is also encoded by other DNA sequences in this sample. The chain couples TRGV9 to TRGJP. The J gene, left out of TCRdb, was set here by checking the DNA against germline. There are 17 residues in the CDR3. Per germline, CDR1 GITISATS and CDR2 ISYDGTV (reference sequence). The CDR3 region has the DNA TGTGCCCTGTGGGAGGTCCGGGCAGGTGGGGGCAAAAAAATCAAGGTATTT. Its translation: CALWEVRAGGGKKIKVF.

Note on this clone: TCRdb's protein for this DNA is that of a much larger clone and differs from the translation at residue 4, likely a read error; the protein shown is the DNA translation. The CDR3 protein is CATCGHIGWFKIF. In DNA, the CDR3 is TGTGCCACCTGTGGTCATATTGGTTGGTTCAAGATATTT. The chain uses TRGV4 and TRGJP1. TCRdb records no J gene; here it was assigned by comparing the DNA to germline. Losses at the gene ends were 7 bases for V and 7 bases for J; bases not matched to a gene: 9. CDR3 size: 13 residues. Germline V gives CDR1 EGSTGY, CDR2 YDSYTSSV.

This clone was seen ten or more times. With only one base between it and a far larger clone, this is likely a read error. The same CDR3 is also encoded by other DNA sequences in this sample. The chain recombines TRGV9 with TRGJ1 or TRGJ2. Germline CDR1 and CDR2: GITISATS and ISYDGTV (reference sequence). J was trimmed by 8 bases and V by 2 bases; bases with no gene match: 6. This CDR3 has 12 residues. The CDR3 here is CALWEAPHKKLF. The CDR3 nucleotides read TGTGCCTTGTGGGAGGCGCCCCATAAGAAACTCTTT.

By its share, this clone is medium-sized (0.01 to 0.1%). It is likely a read error: a sequence one base away is far more abundant. This chain uses TRGV9 with TRGJP2. Germline CDR1 reads GITISATS; CDR2 reads ISYDGTV (reference sequence). This CDR3 has 15 residues. CDR3 sequence: CALWEPVGSDWVKTF. CDR3 in DNA: TGTGCCTTGTGGGAGCCGGTCGGTAGTGATTGGGTCAAGACGTTT.